The 28 T cell receptor beta chains in this list originate from one sample, sequenced in a study of identical twins. From the 5' RACE reads, TCRdb called clonotypes with MiXCR, one entry per CDR3 protein. Here the sample spans approximately 680,000 distinct CDR3 sequences, 7.1% being singletons. This sample was also put to use in a study of yellow fever vaccine responses in identical twins.

The sample taken for sequencing was PBMCs. The receptors derive from a woman under 30 in good health.

CDR3 nucleotides: TGTGCTAGTGGTTTGGTAACAACCCCTACCGGGGCCTCCTACAATGAGCAGTTCTTC. It is translated as CASGLVTTPTGASYNEQFF. The V and J genes are TRBV12-5 and TRBJ2-1; D might be TRBD1 or TRBD2, each matching 5 bases. CDR1 is LGHNT, CDR2 FRNRAP, per germline. The CDR3 sequence is 19 residues long. The germline V and J ends were trimmed by 0 bases and 0 bases, with 18 bases remaining between them.

This clonotype was seen repeatedly, ten times or more. The chain combines TRBV7-8 with TRBJ1-1; 9 bases line up with TRBD1. V shed 5 bases, J shed 0 bases, and the junction held 7 bases outside the gene matches. CDR1 SGHVS and CDR2 FQNEAQ come from the germline V gene. This CDR3 spans 16 amino acids. CDR3 DNA: TGTGCCAGCAGCACGACAGGGGGAATAATGAACACTGAAGCTTTCTTT. Residues: CASSTTGGIMNTEAFF.

This chain uses TRBV20-1 with TRBJ1-4; D is possibly TRBD1 (6 bases). Trimming took off 6 bases at V and 5 bases at J, with 13 bases between the two ends. Germline CDR1 and CDR2: DFQATT and SNEGSKA (reference sequence). This CDR3 is 13 amino acids long. In DNA form, the CDR3 reads TGCAGTGCCCGCGGGGGGGCAAATGAAAAACTGTTTTTT. Translating it yields CSARGGANEKLFF.

This clonotype appeared a few times. The V and J genes are TRBV7-9 and TRBJ2-2; 9 bases are shared with TRBD1. The CDR3 covers 17 residues. Germline trimming cut 2 bases from V and 6 bases from J; bases unmatched to any gene: 10. CDR1 and CDR2 (germline): SEHNR, FQNEAQ (reference sequence). DNA of the CDR3: TGTGCCAGCAGCTTAAAAGGCGGGACAGGGTTCCCCGGGGAGCTGTTTTTT. This translates into CASSLKGGTGFPGELFF.

The V call is TRBV28, the J call TRBJ2-3; TRBD2 agrees at 9 bases. The V and J ends lost 1 base and 3 bases, in that order; junction bases with no gene match: 8. This CDR3 spans 17 amino acids. The germline gives CDR1 MDHEN, CDR2 SYDVKM. The CDR3 sequence is CASSLLSAGGPTDTQYF. The CDR3 nucleotides are TGTGCCAGCAGTTTATTATCGGCGGGGGGGCCGACAGATACGCAGTATTTT.

The chain employs TRBV28 and TRBJ2-7; D may correspond to TRBD1 or TRBD2 (5 bases each). This CDR3 has 16 amino acids. CDR1 MDHEN and CDR2 SYDVKM come from the germline V gene. Deletions cut 10 bases from V and 2 bases from J, with 24 bases between. The CDR3 here is CATQGDKWSVPYEQYF. The CDR3 DNA follows: TGTGCCACCCAGGGAGACAAATGGTCGGTCCCCTACGAGCAGTACTTC.

This chain links TRBV3-1 with TRBJ2-1; D may be TRBD2 (6 bases). Germline CDR1 is LGHDT and CDR2 is YNNKEL (reference sequence). The CDR3 runs to 12 residues. Trimming cost V 1 base and J 10 bases, with 8 bases left between them. The CDR3 region has the DNA TGTGCCAGCAGCCAAGTGGGACTGGAGCAGTTCTTC. It is translated as CASSQVGLEQFF.

This clonotype has just a few counts. The chain employs TRBV28 and TRBJ2-6; D perhaps matches TRBD1 (7 bases). Germline V gene sequence: CDR1 MDHEN, CDR2 SYDVKM. V gave up 5 bases and J gave up 0 bases, with 14 bases separating them. This CDR3 has 17 amino acids. DNA for the CDR3: TGTGCCAGCAGTGCGGGACAGATCCCCTCTGGGGCCAACGTCCTGACTTTC. Translating it yields CASSAGQIPSGANVLTF. Looking up the rest from reference TRBV28 and TRBJ2-6 gives the full variable domain: DVKVTQSSRYLVKRTGEKVFLECVQDMDHENMFWYRQDPGLGLRLIYFSYDVKMKEKGDIPEGYSVSREKKERFSLILESASTNQTSMYLCASSAGQIPSGANVLTFGAGSRLTVL.

In this sample, this clonotype turned up many times. The chain links TRBV29-1 to TRBJ1-5; possible D gene TRBD1, 5 bases. Germline-derived CDR1 and CDR2 are SQVTM and ANQGSEA. The CDR3 totals 15 residues. The ends were cut back, 7 bases at V and 0 bases at J, with 16 bases in the middle. The CDR3 DNA follows: TGCAGCGGGGCCAGGGATACCGATAGCAATCAGCCCCAGCATTTT. It yields the protein CSGARDTDSNQPQHF.

Ten or more counts support this clonotype. The chain employs TRBV25-1 and TRBJ2-1; TRBD1 agrees at 7 bases. There are 14 residues in the CDR3. J gave up 5 bases and V 5 bases, and 6 bases lay outside the gene matches. Germline V gives CDR1 MGHDK, CDR2 SYGVNS. The CDR3 loop reads CASSPRGPDNEQFF. CDR3 coding DNA: TGTGCCAGCAGTCCAAGGGGGCCGGACAATGAGCAGTTCTTC.

In this sample, this clonotype turned up many times. This chain links TRBV20-1 with TRBJ2-5; possibly TRBD1 for D (6 bases). The CDR3 runs to 16 residues. Trimming stripped 1 base from V and 1 base from J, with 16 bases between. Germline values: CDR1 DFQATT, CDR2 SNEGSKA (reference sequence). CDR3 bases: TGCAGTGCTAGAGCACTCTCGGACAGCCTCCAAGAGACCCAGTACTTC. Its protein product is CSARALSDSLQETQYF.

This clonotype was found many times. The chain combines TRBV12-3 or TRBV12-4 with TRBJ1-1; 9 bases match TRBD1. Trimming took 3 bases from V and 6 from J; bases not matched to a gene: 8. The CDR3 is made up of 15 amino acids. The CDR3 nucleotides are TGTGCCAGCAGTTTGGGACAGGGCCTGGGGGCTGAAGCTTTCTTT. This gives the protein CASSLGQGLGAEAFF.

This clonotype has a count of ten or more. The gene calls are TRBV6-1 and TRBJ2-6, with D tentatively TRBD1 (6 bases). V gave up 6 bases and J gave up 0 bases, with 9 bases separating them. This CDR3 region has 15 residues. Germline lookup yields CDR1 MNHNS and CDR2 SASEGT. The CDR3 here is CASRKQGSGANVLTF. The DNA for the CDR3 is TGTGCCAGCAGGAAACAGGGCTCTGGGGCCAACGTCCTGACTTTC.

This clonotype has at least ten counts. The chain is built from TRBV24-1 and TRBJ2-3; D is ambiguous. V gave up 5 bases and J gave up 2 bases, with 13 bases separating them. CDR3 length: 15 residues. Germline CDR1 and CDR2: KGHDR and SFDVKD. DNA of the CDR3: TGTGCCACCAGTGTCGCCCACCGGGTCACAGATACGCAGTATTTT. It is translated as CATSVAHRVTDTQYF.

This clonotype was found many times. V is TRBV29-1 and J is TRBJ1-3; possibly TRBD1 for D (6 bases). In germline, CDR1 is SQVTM, CDR2 ANQGSEA. Trimming left V 4 bases short and J 1 base short, with 14 bases between. The CDR3 contains 15 residues. DNA of the CDR3: TGCAGCGTTGGGGCAGGGGATCTATCTGGAAACACCATATATTTT. Protein product: CSVGAGDLSGNTIYF.

This clonotype came up many times. The chain recombines TRBV29-1 with TRBJ2-1; TRBD2 matches at 7 bases. The V segment lost 0 bases and the J segment 7 bases; nucleotides outside the gene matches: 12. Germline loops: CDR1 SQVTM, CDR2 ANQGSEA. The CDR3 is 16 amino acids. CDR3 in amino acids: CSVEDGRTRGWNEQFF. The CDR3 coding sequence is TGCAGCGTTGAAGATGGACGGACTAGGGGTTGGAATGAGCAGTTCTTC.

This clonotype has ten or more counts. CDR3 loop: CSADRGPYNEQFF. As DNA, the CDR3 is TGCAGTGCTGACAGGGGCCCTTACAATGAGCAGTTCTTC. The genes are TRBV20-1 and TRBJ2-1; TRBD1 matches 8 bases. V lost 5 bases, J lost 4 bases, and 4 bases stayed unmatched. The CDR3 sequence is 13 residues long. The germline gives CDR1 DFQATT, CDR2 SNEGSKA (reference sequence).

This clonotype was observed at least ten times. CDR3: CASSSSQGWFGTGELFF. The CDR3 DNA reads as TGTGCCAGCAGTTCGTCACAGGGATGGTTTGGCACCGGGGAGCTGTTTTTT. The V gene is TRBV12-3 or TRBV12-4, the J gene TRBJ2-2, with a tentative D call TRBD1 (6 bases). V lost 4 bases, J lost 4 bases, and 19 bases lay in between. The CDR3 sequence is 17 residues long.

The chain couples TRBV29-1 to TRBJ2-7; the D is unclear. Germline CDR1 and CDR2: SQVTM and ANQGSEA. The CDR3 is 15 residues long. V lost 2 bases to trimming and J lost 3 bases, with 17 bases between them. In nucleotides, the CDR3 is TGCAGCGTTGAAAGCCCGCTACTCGGAGACTACGAGCAGTACTTC. Residues: CSVESPLLGDYEQYF.

This clonotype has at least ten counts. This chain connects TRBV6-1 to TRBJ2-1; tentative D call: TRBD2 (7 bases). V lost 6 bases and J lost 0, with 15 bases in between. Per the germline V gene, CDR1 is MNHNS and CDR2 is SASEGT. The CDR3 contains 16 residues. The CDR3 is CASSHGGGGSYNEQFF. CDR3 bases: TGTGCCAGCAGCCACGGGGGAGGGGGCTCCTACAATGAGCAGTTCTTC.

The chain carries TRBV2 and TRBJ2-7; D not certain. CDR3 length equals 14 residues. CDR1 is SNHLY and CDR2 is FYNNEI in the germline V gene. V was cut by 7 bases and J by 0 bases, with 13 bases left in between. This CDR3 reads CASNWQPSSYEQYF. The CDR3 bases are TGTGCCAGCAACTGGCAGCCTAGCTCCTACGAGCAGTACTTC.

The rearrangement joins TRBV6-5 to TRBJ2-2, with TRBD1 identical over 7 bases. CDR1 is MNHEY, CDR2 SVGAGI, per germline. V lost 2 bases, J lost 7 bases, and 7 bases stayed unmatched. This CDR3 has 15 residues. The CDR3 bases are TGTGCCAGCAGTTACAGAGACAGGGTGGTCGGGGAGCTGTTTTTT. Amino acid sequence: CASSYRDRVVGELFF.

This clonotype was found a few times. The rearrangement links TRBV4-1 to TRBJ1-1; D remains ambiguous. The V gene's germline CDR1 is MGHRA and CDR2 YSYEKL. V was shortened by 1 base and J by 0 bases, with 18 bases between the two germline ends. This CDR3 is built from 18 residues. The CDR3 coding sequence is TGCGCCAGCAGCCAAGGCCCCGCTGCGACGATCCTGAACACTGAAGCTTTCTTT. Its protein is CASSQGPAATILNTEAFF.

This chain connects TRBV28 to TRBJ2-7, with 7 nucleotides matching TRBD2. Germline loops: CDR1 MDHEN, CDR2 SYDVKM. This CDR3 has 14 residues. V gave up 2 bases and J gave up 3 bases; unmatched junction bases: 4. This CDR3 is CASSLRTGGYEQYF. The CDR3 DNA sequence: TGTGCCAGCAGTTTAAGAACGGGGGGCTACGAGCAGTACTTC.

This clonotype appeared many times. The chain carries TRBV12-3 or TRBV12-4 and TRBJ1-4; maybe TRBD1 (6 bases). V was trimmed by 8 bases and J by 10 bases, leaving 17 bases between them. CDR3 length equals 13 residues. For the CDR3, the DNA is TGTGCCAGCGAGGGGGGAAACTCGGGAAAACTGTTTTTT. Amino acids: CASEGGNSGKLFF.

This chain joins TRBV6-1 and TRBJ2-1; TRBD2 aligns across 13 bases. The germline V gene has CDR1 MNHNS and CDR2 SASEGT. J was trimmed by 8 bases and V by 8 bases; bases with no gene match: 6. This CDR3 contains 14 residues. The CDR3 coding sequence is TGTGCCAGCTCCGGGACTAGCGGGATGTATGAGCAGTTCTTC. It translates to CASSGTSGMYEQFF.

V usage is TRBV3-1 and J usage is TRBJ1-6; weak D call: TRBD1 (5 bases). The CDR3 is 14 residues long. Germline CDR1 is LGHDT and CDR2 is YNNKEL (reference sequence). With 7 bases removed from V and 8 bases from J, the gap between germline ends came to 15 bases. CDR3 sequence (DNA): TGTGCCAGCACCACAGGACGGTCATATTCACCCCTCCACTTT. Its translation: CASTTGRSYSPLHF.

This rearrangement joins TRBV12-3 or TRBV12-4 to TRBJ2-1, with 9 bases identical to TRBD2. CDR3 length: 18 residues. The V gene end was trimmed by 3 bases and the J gene end by 0 bases; junction bases not matched to a gene: 9. CDR3 residues: CASSFRLAVPSSYNEQFF. CDR3 DNA sequence: TGTGCCAGCAGTTTTCGACTAGCGGTACCGAGCTCCTACAATGAGCAGTTCTTC.